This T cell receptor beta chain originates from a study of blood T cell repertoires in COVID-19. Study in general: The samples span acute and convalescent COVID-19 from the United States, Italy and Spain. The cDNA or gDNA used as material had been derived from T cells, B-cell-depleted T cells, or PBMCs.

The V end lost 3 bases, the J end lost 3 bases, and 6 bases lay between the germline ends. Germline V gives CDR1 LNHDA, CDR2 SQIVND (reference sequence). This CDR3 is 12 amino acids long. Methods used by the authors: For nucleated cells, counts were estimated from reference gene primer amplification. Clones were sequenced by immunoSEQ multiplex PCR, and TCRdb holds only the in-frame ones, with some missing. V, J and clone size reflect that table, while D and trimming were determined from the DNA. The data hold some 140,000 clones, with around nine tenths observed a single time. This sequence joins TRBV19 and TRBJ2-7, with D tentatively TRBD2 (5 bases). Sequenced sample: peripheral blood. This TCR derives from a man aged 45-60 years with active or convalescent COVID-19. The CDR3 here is CASSMDFYEQYF. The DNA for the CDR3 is TGTGCCAGTAGTATGGACTTCTACGAGCAGTACTTC.